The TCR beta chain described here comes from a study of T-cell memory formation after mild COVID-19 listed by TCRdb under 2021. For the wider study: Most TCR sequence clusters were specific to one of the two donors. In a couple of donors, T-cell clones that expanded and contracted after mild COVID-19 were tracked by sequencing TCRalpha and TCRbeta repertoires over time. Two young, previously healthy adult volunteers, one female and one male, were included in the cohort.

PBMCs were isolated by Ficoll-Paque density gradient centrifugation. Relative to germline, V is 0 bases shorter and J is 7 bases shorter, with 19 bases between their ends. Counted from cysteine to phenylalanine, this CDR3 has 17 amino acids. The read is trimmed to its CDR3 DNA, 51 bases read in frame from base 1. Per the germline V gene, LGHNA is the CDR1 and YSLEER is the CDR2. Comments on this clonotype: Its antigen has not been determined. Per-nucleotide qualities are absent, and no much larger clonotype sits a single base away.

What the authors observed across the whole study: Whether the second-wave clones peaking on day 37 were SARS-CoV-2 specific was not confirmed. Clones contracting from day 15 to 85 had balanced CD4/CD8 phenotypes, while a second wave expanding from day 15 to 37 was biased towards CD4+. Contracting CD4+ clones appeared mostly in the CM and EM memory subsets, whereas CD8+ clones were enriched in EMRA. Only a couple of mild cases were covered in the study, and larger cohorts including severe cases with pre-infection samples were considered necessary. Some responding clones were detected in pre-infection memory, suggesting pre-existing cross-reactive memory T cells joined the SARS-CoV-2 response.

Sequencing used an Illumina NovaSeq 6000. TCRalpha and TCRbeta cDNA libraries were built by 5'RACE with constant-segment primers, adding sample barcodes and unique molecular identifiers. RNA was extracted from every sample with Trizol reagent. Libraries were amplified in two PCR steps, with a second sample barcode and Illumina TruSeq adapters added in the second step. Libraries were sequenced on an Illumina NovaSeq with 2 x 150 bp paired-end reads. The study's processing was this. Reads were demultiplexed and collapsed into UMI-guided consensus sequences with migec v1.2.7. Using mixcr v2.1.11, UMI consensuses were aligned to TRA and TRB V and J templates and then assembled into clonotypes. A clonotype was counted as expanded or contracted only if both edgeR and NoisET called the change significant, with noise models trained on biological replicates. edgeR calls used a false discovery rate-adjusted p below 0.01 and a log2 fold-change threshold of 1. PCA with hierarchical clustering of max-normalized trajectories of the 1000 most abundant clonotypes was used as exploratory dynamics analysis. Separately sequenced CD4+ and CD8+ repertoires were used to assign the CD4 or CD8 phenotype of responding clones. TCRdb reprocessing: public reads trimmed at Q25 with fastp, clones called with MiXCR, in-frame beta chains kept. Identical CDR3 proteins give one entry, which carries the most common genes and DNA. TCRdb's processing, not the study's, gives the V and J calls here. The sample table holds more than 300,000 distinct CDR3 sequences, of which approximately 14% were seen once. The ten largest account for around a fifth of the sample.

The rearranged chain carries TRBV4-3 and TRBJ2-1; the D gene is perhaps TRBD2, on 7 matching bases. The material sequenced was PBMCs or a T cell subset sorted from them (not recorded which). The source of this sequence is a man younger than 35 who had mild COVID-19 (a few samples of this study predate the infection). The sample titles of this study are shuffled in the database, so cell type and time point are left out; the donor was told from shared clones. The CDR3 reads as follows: CASSQDLGGVTGNEQFF. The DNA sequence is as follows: TGCGCCAGCAGCCAAGATTTAGGGGGGGTGACTGGAAATGAGCAGTTCTTC.